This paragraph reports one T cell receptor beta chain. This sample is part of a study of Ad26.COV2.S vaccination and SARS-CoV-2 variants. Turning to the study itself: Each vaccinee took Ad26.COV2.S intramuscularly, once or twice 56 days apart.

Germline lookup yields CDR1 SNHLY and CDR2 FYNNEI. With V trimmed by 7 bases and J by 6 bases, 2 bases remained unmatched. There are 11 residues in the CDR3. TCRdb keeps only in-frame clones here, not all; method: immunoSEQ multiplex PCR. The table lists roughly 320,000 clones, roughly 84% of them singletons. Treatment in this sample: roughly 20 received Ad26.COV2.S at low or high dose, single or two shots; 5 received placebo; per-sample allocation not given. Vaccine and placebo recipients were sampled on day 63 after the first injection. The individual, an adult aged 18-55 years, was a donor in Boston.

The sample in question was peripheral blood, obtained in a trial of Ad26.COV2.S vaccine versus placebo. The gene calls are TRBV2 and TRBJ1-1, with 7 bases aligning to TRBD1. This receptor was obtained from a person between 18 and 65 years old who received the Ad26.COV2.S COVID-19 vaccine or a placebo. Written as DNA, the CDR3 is TGTGCCAGCAACAGGGGACCTGAAGCTTTCTTT. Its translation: CASNRGPEAFF.